Following are 6 T cell receptor beta chains from one sample sequenced in a study of siplizumab effects on memory and regulatory T cells. The table came from immunoSEQ multiplex PCR; TCRdb's copy has only in-frame clones and leaves some out. The table lists approximately 110,000 clones, 85% to 95% of them singletons. The sequencing sample was made of CD4+ T cells sorted from blood. These receptors were obtained from a human donor in good health.

There are a few counts of this clone. The chain has TRBV10-1 and TRBJ2-2, with D possibly matching TRBD1 (5 bases). Germline V gives CDR1 WNHNN, CDR2 SYGVQD (reference sequence). The length of the CDR3 is 13 residues. Trimming left V 4 bases short and J 5 bases short, with 8 bases between. The DNA for the CDR3 is TGCGCCAGCAGTGCCTCAGGGACCGGGGAGCTGTTTTTT. Translation: CASSASGTGELFF.

This clone was seen only once. J is TRBJ2-7 and V is TRBV23-1, with D hard to call. TRBV23-1 is an open reading frame whose function is uncertain. The V end lost 0 bases, the J end lost 0 bases, and 12 bases lay between the germline ends. The CDR3 consists of 16 residues. CDR3 protein: CASSQSAGVSSYEQYF. For the CDR3, the DNA is TGCGCCAGCAGTCAATCCGCAGGAGTGAGCTCCTACGAGCAGTACTTC.

The rearrangement uses TRBV5-5 and TRBJ1-6; D might be TRBD1 (5 bases). The CDR3 is 14 residues long. V lost 0 bases, J lost 6 bases, and 7 bases lay in between. Looked up from germline, CDR1 is SGHKS and CDR2 is YYEKEE (reference sequence). In nucleotides, the CDR3 is TGTGCCAGCAGCTTGGGACAGTCTAATTCACCCCTCCACTTT. Its translation: CASSLGQSNSPLHF.

The chain has TRBV4-1 and TRBJ2-1, with TRBD1 as a possible D gene (5 bases). There are 16 residues in the CDR3. The germline V gene has CDR1 MGHRA and CDR2 YSYEKL. Trimming pared 4 bases from V and 0 bases from J, leaving 13 bases between. The CDR3 is CASSLSGRASYNEQFF. As DNA, the CDR3 is TGCGCCAGCAGCCTTAGTGGCAGGGCCTCCTACAATGAGCAGTTCTTC.

The rearrangement links TRBV5-1 to TRBJ2-5; a weak D match, TRBD1 (6 bases). From germline, CDR1 is SGHRS and CDR2 YFSETQ. Deletions cut 4 bases from V and 5 bases from J, with 18 bases between. There are 15 residues in the CDR3. Here the CDR3 DNA reads TGCGCCAGCAGCCGGCAGGGGCCCTTTGGGGAGACCCAGTACTTC. Its translation: CASSRQGPFGETQYF.

V is TRBV6-1 and J is TRBJ2-1; TRBD2 matches 7 bases. V lost 2 bases, J lost 3 bases, and 1 base stayed unmatched. From germline, CDR1 is MNHNS and CDR2 SASEGT. The CDR3 runs to 14 residues. The CDR3: CASSELADYNEQFF. DNA of the CDR3: TGTGCCAGCAGTGAACTAGCGGACTACAATGAGCAGTTCTTC.